These 3 T cell receptor beta chains came from one sample sequenced in a study of blood T cell repertoires in COVID-19. Produced via immunoSEQ multiplex PCR; TCRdb's table is partial and in-frame only. Of 200,000 to 250,000 clones in the sample, under 90% were seen once. The specimen was peripheral blood. Receptors were obtained from a woman at least 80 years old with COVID-19, enrolled during active disease.

V usage is TRBV24-1 and J usage is TRBJ1-1, with 9 positions matching TRBD1. Per germline, CDR1 KGHDR and CDR2 SFDVKD. Trimming at V came to 5 bases and at J to 1 base, leaving 10 bases not matched to a gene. This CDR3 region has 17 residues. The DNA of the CDR3 is TGTGCCACCAGTGGCTCGGACAGGGGCTTACGGAACACTGAAGCTTTCTTT. Translation: CATSGSDRGLRNTEAFF.

The sample holds a few counts of this clone. This rearrangement joins TRBV4-1 to TRBJ2-1, with D perhaps matching TRBD2 (5 bases). This CDR3 region has 16 residues. Trimming shortened V by 1 base and J by 3 bases, and 13 bases separated the two germline ends. Germline CDR1 is MGHRA and CDR2 is YSYEKL. The CDR3 region is CASSQGAGVSYNEQFF. In nucleotides, the CDR3 is TGCGCCAGCAGCCAAGGTGCCGGGGTCAGCTACAATGAGCAGTTCTTC.

J is TRBJ2-7 and V is TRBV19; D is possibly TRBD1 (6 bases). The CDR3 runs to 15 residues. Germline values: CDR1 LNHDA, CDR2 SQIVND (reference sequence). Trimming stripped 3 bases from V and 0 bases from J, with 12 bases between. The CDR3 bases are TGTGCCAGTAGTATTTCCGGACAGAGCTCCTACGAGCAGTACTTC. Translation: CASSISGQSSYEQYF.